This entry features one TCR beta chain sequence. This clone was counted a single time. What antigen it recognizes has not been identified. Base quality data are lacking; no much larger clone is found one base away. The treatment or condition label of this sample denotes: 15 to 20 received Ad26.COV2.S at low or high dose, single or two shots; roughly five received placebo; per-sample allocation not given. Repertoires of vaccine and placebo recipients were sequenced from samples taken on day 63 after the first injection. Cohort 1b enrolled around 24 adults aged 18-55 years at a single site in Boston, USA, between 29 July and 7 August 2020. Ad26.COV2.S was a replication-incompetent adenovirus type 26 vector that expressed a prefusion-stabilized SARS-CoV-2 spike protein derived from the original Wuhan strain. Per the germline V gene, SQVTM is the CDR1 and ANQGSEA is the CDR2. V loses 7 bases at its end and J loses 6 bases; junction bases beyond the gene matches: 7. The CDR3 contains 12 residues, cysteine and phenylalanine counted. Solely the CDR3 DNA is kept, with 36 bases framed from the first base.

These data originate in a study of Ad26.COV2.S vaccination and SARS-CoV-2 variants (dated by TCRdb to the early 2020s). Study-wide context: Vaccine-arm donors were drawn from COV1001, a multicentre, randomized, double-blind, placebo-controlled phase I-IIa trial of Ad26.COV2.S in healthy adults. Investigators remained blinded to trial group allocation during experiments and outcome assessment. Participants in the trial were split at random into five groups of five each, receiving low-dose or high-dose Ad26.COV2.S once or twice, or else placebo on both occasions. Ad26.COV2.S was administered intramuscularly at a dose of 5x10^10 or 1x10^11 viral particles, either as one shot or as two shots given 56 days apart. The specificity and breadth of SARS-CoV-2-reactive T cell receptors after Ad26.COV2.S vaccination were assessed by TCRbeta repertoire sequencing. A total of some 30 samples were included in the TCR-sequenced set, comprising 19 Ad26.COV2.S vaccine recipients, 5 placebo recipients and 8 SARS-CoV-2 convalescent individuals.

TCRbeta CDR3 regions were sequenced with the immunoSEQ Assay. After extraction, genomic DNA underwent amplification by bias-controlled multiplex PCR, followed by high-throughput sequencing. The original pipeline was this. To quantify the absolute abundance of every unique TCRbeta CDR3 region, sequences were collapsed and filtered. Usable DNA was measured by amplifying reference genes present in all nucleated cells, and TCRbeta template counts were normalized to that usable DNA to estimate T cell fraction. Repertoire TCRs were annotated as SARS-CoV-2-specific when V gene, CDR3 amino acid sequence and J gene were exactly matched to a known reactive TCR set. The reference SARS-CoV-2 TCR set was obtained from MIRA and was filtered for enrichment in COVID-19-positive ImmuneCODE repertoires, whereby public or cross-reactive TCRs were removed. Using the MIRA antigens, annotated TCRs were further analysed by specific ORF or by position within an ORF. Breadth was defined as annotated unique rearrangements over total unique productive rearrangements; depth was the summed frequency of those rearrangements. Group comparisons of TCR breadth used two-sided Wilcoxon rank-sum tests. TCRdb obtained this table from immuneACCESS and retained in-frame rearrangements with V and J assigned. These tables miss some clones; where compared with another copy, unresolved V genes account for less than half of the shortfall, and the remainder is unexplained. From that table come the V and J calls and clone size; the DNA was used to work out D and trimming. Counted in this sample were 350,000 to 600,000 clones; 89% of them appeared once. 1.5% to 2% of the sample is held by the ten biggest clonotypes.

The study at large found these results: Vaccine and placebo recipients had comparable non-spike TCR breadth, which fits with the vaccine containing only spike. The authors noted that the TCR breadth and depth analyses may have underestimated total T cell responses. Spike-specific TCR breadth was higher in Ad26.COV2.S recipients than in placebo recipients (P = 0.0014). The study was not powered for comparison of responses between vaccine doses or regimens. Substantial breadth of spike-specific CD8+ and CD4+ T cell responses was reported after vaccination.

The sequence joins TRBV29-1 to TRBJ2-7, and 9 bases in between align with TRBD1. The sequence was collected from a person aged 18-65 years who received the Ad26.COV2.S COVID-19 vaccine or a placebo. Material: peripheral blood, obtained in a trial of Ad26.COV2.S vaccine versus placebo. The base sequence is TGCAGCGCGCGACAGGGGGGGGTCGAGCAGTACTTC. This sequence encodes CSARQGGVEQYF.